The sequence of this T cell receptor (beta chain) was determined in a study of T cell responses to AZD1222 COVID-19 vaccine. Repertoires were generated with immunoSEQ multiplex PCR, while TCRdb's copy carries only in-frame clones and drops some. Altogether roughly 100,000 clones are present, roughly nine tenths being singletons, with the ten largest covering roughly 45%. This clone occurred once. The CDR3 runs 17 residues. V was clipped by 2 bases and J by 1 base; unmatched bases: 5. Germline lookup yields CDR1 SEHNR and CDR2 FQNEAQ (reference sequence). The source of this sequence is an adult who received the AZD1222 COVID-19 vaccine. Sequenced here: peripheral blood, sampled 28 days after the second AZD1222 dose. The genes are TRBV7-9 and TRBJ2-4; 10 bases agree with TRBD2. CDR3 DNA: TGTGCCAGCAGCTTACCTAGCGGGAGCACGGCCAAAAACATTCAGTACTTC. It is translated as CASSLPSGSTAKNIQYF. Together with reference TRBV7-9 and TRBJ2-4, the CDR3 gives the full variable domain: DTGVSQNPRHKITKRGQNVTFRCDPISEHNRLYWYRQTLGQGPEFLTYFQNEAQLEKSRLLSDRFSAERPKGSFSTLEIQRTEQGDSAMYLCASSLPSGSTAKNIQYFGAGTRLSVL.